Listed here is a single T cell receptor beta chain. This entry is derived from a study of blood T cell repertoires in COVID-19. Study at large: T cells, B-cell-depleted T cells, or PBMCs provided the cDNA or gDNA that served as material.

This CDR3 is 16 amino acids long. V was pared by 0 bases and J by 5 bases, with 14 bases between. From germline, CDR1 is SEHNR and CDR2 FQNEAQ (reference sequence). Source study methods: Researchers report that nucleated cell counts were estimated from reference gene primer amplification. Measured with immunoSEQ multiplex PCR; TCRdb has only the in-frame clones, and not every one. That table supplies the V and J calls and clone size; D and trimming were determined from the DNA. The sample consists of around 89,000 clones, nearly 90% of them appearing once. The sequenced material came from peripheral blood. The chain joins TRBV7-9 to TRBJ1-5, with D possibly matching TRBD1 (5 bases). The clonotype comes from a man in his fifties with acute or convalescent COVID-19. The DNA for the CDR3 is TGTGCCAGCAGCTTAGCGGGGACTCGGAAAGATCAGCCCCAGCATTTT. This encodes CASSLAGTRKDQPQHF. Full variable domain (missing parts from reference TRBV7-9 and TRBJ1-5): DTGVSQNPRHKITKRGQNVTFRCDPISEHNRLYWYRQTLGQGPEFLTYFQNEAQLEKSRLLSDRFSAERPKGSFSTLEIQRTEQGDSAMYLCASSLAGTRKDQPQHFGDGTRLSIL.